These 15 T cell receptor beta chains share one sample of origin, sequenced in a study of blood T cells in healthy people across ages. For the second PCR, which ran for about 6 to 12 cycles, a sample-barcoded 5' primer and a J-beta primer mix were used. MiXCR, applied by TCRdb to the 5' RACE reads, yields one record per CDR3 protein. Among around 990,000 distinct CDR3 sequences, 35% to 40% were seen once, and the ten largest hold roughly 14%. Sequenced: blood. Source of these receptors: a man in his late teens or twenties in good health.

This clonotype has just a few counts. The chain couples TRBV4-1 to TRBJ2-5; TRBD2 might be the D (5 bases). CDR1 and CDR2 (germline): MGHRA, YSYEKL. CDR3 length equals 16 residues. The V and J ends lost 0 bases and 2 bases respectively, with 13 bases between them. CDR3 in DNA: TGCGCCAGCAGCCAAGAGAATAGCGCCACTCAAGAGACCCAGTACTTC. Protein sequence: CASSQENSATQETQYF.

The gene calls are TRBV29-1 and TRBJ2-7; tentative D call: TRBD1 (5 bases). The CDR3 spans 14 residues. V lost 6 bases to trimming and J lost 2 bases, with 17 bases between them. Per germline, CDR1 SQVTM and CDR2 ANQGSEA. The CDR3 nucleotides are TGCAGCGTATTAAGGGGTGGTTCCCCCTACGAGCAGTACTTC. This sequence encodes CSVLRGGSPYEQYF.

In this sample, this clonotype turned up a few times. The genes are TRBV6-1 and TRBJ2-1; no definite D call. The germline gives CDR1 MNHNS, CDR2 SASEGT. With 6 bases removed from V and 0 bases from J, the gap between germline ends came to 12 bases. The CDR3 spans 15 residues. DNA of the CDR3: TGTGCCAGCAGGGCCCGACACAGCTCCTACAATGAGCAGTTCTTC. Protein product: CASRARHSSYNEQFF.

The V and J genes are TRBV6-2 or TRBV6-3 and TRBJ2-7; D unclear. Trimming took off 5 bases at V and 1 base at J, with 9 bases between the two ends. This CDR3 comprises 13 residues. Germline V gene sequence: CDR1 MNHEY, CDR2 SVGEGT. CDR3 sequence (DNA): TGTGCCAGCAGTCACCGGCTTTCCTACGAGCAGTACTTC. Translating gives CASSHRLSYEQYF.

This clonotype has a handful of counts. This chain links TRBV5-4 with TRBJ2-5; 8 bases fit TRBD1. The CDR3 is 15 residues long. Trimming took 0 bases from V and 5 from J; bases not matched to a gene: 6. Germline CDR1 SGHNT, CDR2 YYREEE (reference sequence). CDR3 sequence: CASSLDRGERETQYF. CDR3 in DNA: TGTGCCAGCAGCTTGGACAGGGGGGAGCGTGAGACCCAGTACTTC.

The chain is built from TRBV6-1 and TRBJ1-2; 7 positions match TRBD1. V shed 2 bases, J shed 8 bases, and the junction held 8 bases outside the gene matches. Germline CDR1 and CDR2: MNHNS and SASEGT. The CDR3 runs to 14 residues. The CDR3 loop is CASSETTGSEGYTF. In DNA, the CDR3 is TGTGCCAGCAGTGAAACGACAGGGTCGGAAGGCTACACCTTC.

The rearrangement joins TRBV11-1 to TRBJ1-2; D ambiguous. The CDR3 is 13 amino acids. With 3 bases removed from V and 2 bases from J, the gap between germline ends came to 7 bases. Germline values: CDR1 SGHAT, CDR2 FQDESV (reference sequence). CDR3 in amino acids: CASSFNGNYGYTF. DNA of the CDR3: TGTGCCAGCAGCTTTAACGGCAACTATGGCTACACCTTC.

This clonotype showed up just a few times. The V and J genes are TRBV6-5 and TRBJ1-2, with 9 bases aligning to TRBD1. Germline V gives CDR1 MNHEY, CDR2 SVGAGI. The CDR3 runs 13 residues. The junction had 4 bases not matched to a gene; V was cut back by 7 bases and J by 4 bases. The CDR3, as DNA: TGTGCCAGCACCATGACAGGGGGCTATGGCTACACCTTC. Its protein product is CASTMTGGYGYTF.

This clonotype was picked up a small number of times. The chain couples TRBV4-3 to TRBJ2-5, with D possibly being TRBD2 (5 bases). CDR1 LGHNA and CDR2 YSLEER come from the germline V gene. The V and J ends lost 0 bases and 3 bases respectively, with 11 bases between them. This CDR3 is 15 amino acids long. In nucleotides, the CDR3 is TGCGCCAGCAGCCAAGATGTAACCGGGGAAGAGACCCAGTACTTC. As protein: CASSQDVTGEETQYF.

This clonotype was observed a few times. V is TRBV7-2 and J is TRBJ1-4; D not certain. The V gene lost 1 base and the J gene lost 1 base, with 7 bases spanning the gap. The CDR3 runs 15 residues. Germline CDR1 SGHTA, CDR2 FQGNSA. The DNA for the CDR3 is TGTGCCAGCAGCTTAGAGGGCCAAACTAATGAAAAACTGTTTTTT. Translation gives CASSLEGQTNEKLFF.

Only one count was recorded for this clonotype. A junction end diverges from the germline sequence, so it may reflect a read error. V and J are TRBV4-1 and TRBJ1-4; D remains ambiguous. The CDR3 covers 16 residues. In germline, CDR1 is MGHRA, CDR2 YSYEKL. CDR3 bases: TGCGCCGGCAGCCAAGATCGGCGGCCAACTAATGAAAAACTGTTTTTT. This codes for CAGSQDRRPTNEKLFF.

This clonotype has a handful of counts. The rearrangement uses TRBV21-1 and TRBJ2-7; the D call in the table, TRBD1, was not verified against the DNA. TRBV21-1 has pseudogene status. The CDR3 contains 15 residues. In nucleotides, the CDR3 is TGTGCCAGCAGCATACGACAGCCGGACTCCTACGAGCAGTACTTC. It is translated as CASSIRQPDSYEQYF.

V is TRBV21-1 and J is TRBJ2-7; no DNA check was done on the table's D call, TRBD1. TRBV21-1 constitutes a pseudogene. There are 16 residues in the CDR3. The CDR3 loop is CASSKQGAPSVYEQYF. The CDR3 DNA reads as TGTGCCAGCAGCAAACAGGGGGCCCCCAGTGTTTACGAGCAGTACTTC.

The chain is built from TRBV13 and TRBJ2-3; D might be TRBD2 (5 bases). Germline V lookup: CDR1 PRHDT, CDR2 FYEKMQ (reference sequence). The ends were cut back, 7 bases at V and 2 bases at J, with 16 bases in the middle. The CDR3 runs to 15 residues. CDR3 loop: CASTSREDYTDTQYF. The CDR3, as DNA: TGTGCCAGCACCTCACGCGAAGACTACACAGATACGCAGTATTTT.

This chain joins TRBV5-1 and TRBJ1-6; D is perhaps TRBD1 (6 bases). The ends were cut back, 4 bases at V and 10 bases at J, with 18 bases in the middle. There are 15 residues in the CDR3. Germline lookup yields CDR1 SGHRS and CDR2 YFSETQ. The CDR3 loop reads CASSGGTGFKSPLHF. The CDR3 region has the DNA TGCGCCAGCAGCGGTGGTACAGGGTTTAAGTCACCCCTCCACTTT.